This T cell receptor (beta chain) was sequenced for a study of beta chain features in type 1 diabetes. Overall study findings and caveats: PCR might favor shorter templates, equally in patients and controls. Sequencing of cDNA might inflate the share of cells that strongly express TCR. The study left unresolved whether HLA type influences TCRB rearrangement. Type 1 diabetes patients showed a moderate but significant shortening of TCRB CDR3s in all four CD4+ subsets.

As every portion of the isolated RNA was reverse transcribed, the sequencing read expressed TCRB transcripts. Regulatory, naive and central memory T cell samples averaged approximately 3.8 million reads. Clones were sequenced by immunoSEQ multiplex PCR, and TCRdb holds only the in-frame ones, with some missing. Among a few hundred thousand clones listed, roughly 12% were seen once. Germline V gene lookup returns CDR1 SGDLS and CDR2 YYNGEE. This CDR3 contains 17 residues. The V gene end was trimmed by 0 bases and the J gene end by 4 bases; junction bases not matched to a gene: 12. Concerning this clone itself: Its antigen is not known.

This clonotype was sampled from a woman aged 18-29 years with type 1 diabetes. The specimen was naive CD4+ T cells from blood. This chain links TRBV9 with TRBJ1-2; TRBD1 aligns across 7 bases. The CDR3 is CASSVGGIRQGSYGYTF. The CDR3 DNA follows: TGTGCCAGCAGCGTAGGAGGTATCCGACAGGGTTCCTATGGCTACACCTTC.